The entry that follows covers one T cell receptor (beta chain) sequence. This clonotype was recorded many times. Its antigen has not been determined. Qualities for individual bases were not recorded, and no much larger clone is one base off. Trimming takes 6 bases from V and 0 bases from J, and the germline ends sit 17 bases apart. The germline V gene gives CDR1 as MNHNS and CDR2 as SASEGT. The CDR3 spans 17 residues, from the cysteine through the phenylalanine. The DNA shown is the 51-base CDR3, in frame from base 1. The entry originates in a study of CD8 T cells in ankylosing spondylitis (dated by TCRdb to the late 2010s). Study-wide context: T cell receptor beta repertoires were profiled in healthy donors and ankylosing spondylitis patients so that disease-linked TCR variants could be found. In total, the full study cohort was made up of 110 or so healthy donors and some 26 ankylosing spondylitis patients. Peripheral blood samples were taken, and synovial fluid was additionally collected from ankylosing spondylitis patients. Points the paper makes about the study in general: Some TCR beta motif variants had previously been reported in synovial fluid and blood of reactive arthritis patients, which suggested common disease-initiation mechanisms. According to the report, matched synovial fluid samples from ankylosing spondylitis patients were significantly enriched for the disease-linked clones. The disease-linked clones had a CD8+ phenotype and were found at relatively low frequencies in peripheral blood. A TCR beta motif of 7 or 8 highly homologous amino acid variants appeared characteristic of blood from ankylosing spondylitis patients.

Sequencing instrument: Illumina HiSeq 2500. TCR beta libraries were prepared by quantitative 5'-RACE with molecular barcodes. Regarding the original processing steps: A new computational method based on a probabilistic model of VDJ rearrangement was used to identify disease-linked TCR variants. TCRdb itself trimmed the public reads at Q25 with fastp, ran MiXCR and retained productive beta chains. Each entry is one CDR3 protein sequence, shown with its most common DNA and genes. The V and J calls reflect TCRdb's pipeline rather than the authors' work. In all, the sample holds approximately 90,000 distinct CDR3 sequences, and about 8.6% of those were seen once. The top ten hold 8.5% to 10% of the sample.

The sequence joins TRBV6-1 to TRBJ2-2, with no D gene named confidently. The TCR sequence derives from a male donor with ankylosing spondylitis or in good health (not recorded which). Material: blood, either unsorted or a sorted T cell fraction (not recorded which). In nucleotides, the sequence is TGTGCCAGCAGCCGGGTCGCGAAGAAGGCGAACACCGGGGAGCTGTTTTTT. This gives the protein CASSRVAKKANTGELFF.